This TCR beta chain came from a study of cytomegalovirus exposure and HLA in healthy donors. Background on the study: Previous work identified 100 million or so unique TCR beta sequences from around 200 million T cells. Whole-study findings and limits: In a later analysis, HLA-C alleles had the fewest associated TCRs, DRB1 alleles the most.

Germline CDR1 reads SNHLY; CDR2 reads FYNNEI. The CDR3 spans 12 residues. V was shortened by 8 bases and J by 3 bases, with 11 bases between the two germline ends. The PCR contained 60 Vbeta and 13 Jbeta primers. Libraries were prepared by immunoSEQ multiplex PCR; TCRdb keeps only in-frame clonotypes and omits some of them. The data show a few hundred thousand clones, 80% seen once. This clone was seen a handful of times. What it recognizes is unknown. Material for sequencing was PBMCs. The TCR comes from a girl between 2 and 10 years old in good health and CMV-seronegative. This chain uses TRBV2 with TRBJ2-7, with a tentative D call TRBD1 (5 bases). The CDR3 nucleotides read TGTGCCAGCTGCGGCAGGGTCTACGAGCAGTACTTC. It codes for CASCGRVYEQYF. Full variable domain (outside the CDR3, taken from reference TRBV2 and TRBJ2-7): EPEVTQTPSHQVTQMGQEVILRCVPISNHLYFYWYRQILGQKVEFLVSFYNNEISEKSEIFDDQFSVERPDGSNFTLKIRSTKLEDSAMYFCASCGRVYEQYFGPGTRLTVT.